The rows below give T cell receptor beta chains drawn from one sample of a study of CD4+ T cells in melanoma. Clones were read by immunoSEQ multiplex PCR, and TCRdb kept only the in-frame ones, dropping some. The data contain 55,000 or so clones, roughly 69% of them singletons. Sequencing was done on a sample of tumor tissue. The receptors come from a human donor with melanoma. Both conserved end residues are trimmed from each CDR3. The D gene is left open where the match is weak.

V	D	J	CDR3
TRBV7-9	NA	TRBJ2-1	ASVTPGPNEQF
TRBV4-3	TRBD1	TRBJ2-2	ASSEDFGTGTTGELF
TRBV12-5	NA	TRBJ2-7	ASGLADRISYEQY
TRBV19	NA	TRBJ1-2	ASSRGPLEDGYT
TRBV6-1	NA	TRBJ1-2	ASSEAGGDGYT
TRBV6-1	NA	TRBJ1-6	ASSEGSGYNSPLH
TRBV7-9	TRBD1	TRBJ1-6	ASSLTGVNSPLH
TRBV5-1	NA	TRBJ2-1	ASSSPGGPYNEQF
TRBV28	NA	TRBJ1-2	ASSVGNYGYT
TRBV5-6	NA	TRBJ2-1	ASSLGQTPNNEQF
TRBV7-2	NA	TRBJ2-6	ASSLRGGVGANVLT
TRBV11-2	NA	TRBJ2-7	ASSSRQDPGQY
TRBV28	NA	TRBJ1-5	ASSPLDSNQPQH
TRBV5-1	NA	TRBJ1-1	ASSLKGDTEAF
TRBV7-6	TRBD1	TRBJ1-2	ASSLDRDRPDYGYT
TRBV30	NA	TRBJ1-2	AWTGGSNYGYT
TRBV28	TRBD2	TRBJ2-3	ASSPPWEGPGADTQY
TRBV7-9	TRBD2	TRBJ2-1	ASSFGAGGTGDEQF
TRBV9	TRBD1	TRBJ2-2	ASSVVSGGYPNTGELF
TRBV7-7	NA	TRBJ1-4	ASSQTDGFNEKLF
TRBV7-3	NA	TRBJ2-5	ASSLPGETQY
TRBV6-5	NA	TRBJ1-2	ASSYYPPSGGYT
TRBV7-9	NA	TRBJ2-7	ASSYSLLGAYEQY
TRBV6-5	NA	TRBJ1-6	ASKGLGLPLH